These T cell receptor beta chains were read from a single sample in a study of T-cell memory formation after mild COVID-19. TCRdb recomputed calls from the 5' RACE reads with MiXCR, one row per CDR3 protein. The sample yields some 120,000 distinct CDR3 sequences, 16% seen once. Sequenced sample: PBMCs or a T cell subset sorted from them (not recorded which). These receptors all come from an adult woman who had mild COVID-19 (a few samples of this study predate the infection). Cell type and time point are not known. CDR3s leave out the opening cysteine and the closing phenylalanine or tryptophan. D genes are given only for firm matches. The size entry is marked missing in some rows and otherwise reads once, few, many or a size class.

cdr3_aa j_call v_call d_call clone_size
ASSQATGGNTEAF TRBJ1-1 TRBV4-1 TRBD1 -
ASSLGPDGGSYEQY TRBJ2-7 TRBV5-5 - many
ASSPTSNSYEQY TRBJ2-7 TRBV7-2 - few
SAGLGNQPQH TRBJ1-5 TRBV29-1 - few
ASSDADTQY TRBJ2-3 TRBV5-1 - -
ASSFNSGYGYT TRBJ1-2 TRBV5-4 - -
ASSVDSQQTEAF TRBJ1-1 TRBV9 - few
ASRPSGGGDGYT TRBJ1-2 TRBV12-3/TRBV12-4 TRBD1 few
ASHLGGANYGYT TRBJ1-2 TRBV2 - -
ASRGDRIYGYT TRBJ1-2 TRBV27 - few
ASSLSGPYEQY TRBJ2-7 TRBV12-3/TRBV12-4 - many
ASSKTGYEQY TRBJ2-7 TRBV12-3/TRBV12-4 TRBD1 -
ASSPRTGVLTEAF TRBJ1-1 TRBV11-3 TRBD1 -
AWSPTGNGELF TRBJ2-2 TRBV30 TRBD1 -
ASSPGQGSGEAF TRBJ1-1 TRBV4-1 TRBD1 many
ASRLTSVSTDTQY TRBJ2-3 TRBV12-2 - few
ASSDSGSTDTQY TRBJ2-3 TRBV7-9 - -